This T cell receptor (beta chain) stems from a study of radiation and T cells in renal cell carcinoma. Overall study results and limits: Top tumor clonotypes rose in blood 2 weeks post-radiation, then contracted.

As for time point: blood 4 weeks post-SBRT, at nephrectomy. Sample treatment: 15 Gy SBRT to primary tumor, nephrectomy 4 weeks later. The patient's renal cell carcinoma had clear cell pathology. Germline V lookup: CDR1 SGHRS, CDR2 YFSETQ. The CDR3 spans 14 residues. Trimming at V came to 1 base and at J to 5 bases, leaving 4 bases not matched to a gene. Remarks on this clone: Its antigen is undetermined.

Some clones are missing from TCRdb's copy, which holds only in-frame ones; the method was immunoSEQ multiplex PCR. The repertoire includes roughly 58,000 clones, about 74% of them detected once, and approximately 7% sits in the top ten. The chain is built from TRBV5-1 and TRBJ2-5; 8 bases line up with TRBD1. The clonotype comes from a man between 60 and 75 years old with renal cell carcinoma. Sequences were derived from blood, sampled from a patient whose treatment included radiotherapy and nephrectomy. CDR3 nucleotide sequence: TGCGCCAGCAGCTTGACAGGGGGTGTTGAGACCCAGTACTTC. It specifies CASSLTGGVETQYF.